Only a few counts were recorded for the clone carrying this T cell receptor beta chain. Its antigen remains unknown. This sample was included in a study of TIL therapy for anti-PD-1-resistant metastatic lung cancer. Germline CDR1 is LNHNV and CDR2 is YYDKDF (reference sequence). This CDR3 is built from 11 residues. Deletions cut 3 bases from V and 12 bases from J, with 9 bases between. As for time point: pre-treatment sample, taken before nivolumab and TIL therapy. Tumor tissue came from excised metastases, mostly pleural nodules or supraclavicular lymph nodes. Progressing patients received lymphodepletion, expanded TIL infusion and IL-2. Adults with stage 4 NSCLC were enrolled in a phase I trial. The immunoSEQ assay was v3. Libraries were prepared by immunoSEQ multiplex PCR; TCRdb keeps only in-frame clonotypes and omits some of them. Of roughly 50,000 clones in the sample, about two thirds were seen once.

Whole-study findings and limits: Many TIL product clones were absent from baseline tumor, suggesting clonal contraction.

The clonotype was recovered from a person aged 30 to 80 with non-small cell lung cancer. This material consisted of tumor tissue, taken at baseline. The chain combines TRBV15 with TRBJ2-1; D not resolved. The CDR3 protein is CATSSGIAQFF. For the CDR3, the DNA is TGTGCCACCAGCAGCGGTATTGCGCAGTTCTTC.